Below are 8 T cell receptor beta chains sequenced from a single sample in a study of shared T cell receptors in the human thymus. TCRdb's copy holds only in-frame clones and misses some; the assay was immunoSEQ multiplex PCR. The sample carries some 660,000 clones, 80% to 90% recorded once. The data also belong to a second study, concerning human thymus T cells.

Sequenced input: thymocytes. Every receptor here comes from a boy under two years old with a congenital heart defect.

This CDR3 reads CASSRRGGKNIQYF. CDR3 nucleotides: TGTGCCAGCAGTAGGCGAGGAGGCAAAAACATTCAGTACTTC. V and J are TRBV5-6 and TRBJ2-4, with D possibly being TRBD2 (5 bases). This CDR3 has 14 residues. The ends were cut back, 5 bases at V and 3 bases at J, with 12 bases in the middle. CDR1 and CDR2 from the germline V gene are SGHDT and YYEEEE. Full variable domain (missing parts from reference TRBV5-6 and TRBJ2-4): DAGVTQSPTHLIKTRGQQVTLRCSPKSGHDTVSWYQQALGQGPQFIFQYYEEEERQRGNFPDRFSGHQFPNYSSELNVNALLLGDSALYLCASSRRGGKNIQYFGAGTRLSVL.

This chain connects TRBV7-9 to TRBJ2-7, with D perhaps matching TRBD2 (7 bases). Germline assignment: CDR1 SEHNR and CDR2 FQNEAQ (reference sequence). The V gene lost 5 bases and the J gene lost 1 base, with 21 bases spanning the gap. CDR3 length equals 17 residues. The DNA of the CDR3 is TGTGCCAGCAGCCCCCCCGGGCGGGGGCCAGATTCCTACGAGCAGTACTTC. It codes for CASSPPGRGPDSYEQYF.

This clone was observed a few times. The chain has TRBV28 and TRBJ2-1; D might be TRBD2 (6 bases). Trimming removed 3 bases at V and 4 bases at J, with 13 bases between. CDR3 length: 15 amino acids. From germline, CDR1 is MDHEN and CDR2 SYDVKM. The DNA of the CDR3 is TGTGCCAGCAGTTTCGTAGCGGAACGTTACAATGAGCAGTTCTTC. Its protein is CASSFVAERYNEQFF.

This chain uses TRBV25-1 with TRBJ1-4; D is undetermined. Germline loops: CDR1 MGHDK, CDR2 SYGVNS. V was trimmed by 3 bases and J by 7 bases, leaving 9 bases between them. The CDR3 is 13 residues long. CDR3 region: CASSERVSEKLFF. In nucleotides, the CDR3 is TGTGCCAGCAGTGAGAGGGTTAGTGAAAAACTGTTTTTT.

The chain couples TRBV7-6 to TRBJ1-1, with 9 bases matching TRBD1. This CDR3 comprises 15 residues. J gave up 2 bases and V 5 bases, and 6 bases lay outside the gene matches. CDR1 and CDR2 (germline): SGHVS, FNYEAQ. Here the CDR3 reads CASSRTTGGNTEAFF. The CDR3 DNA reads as TGTGCCAGCAGCCGAACGACAGGGGGAAACACTGAAGCTTTCTTT.

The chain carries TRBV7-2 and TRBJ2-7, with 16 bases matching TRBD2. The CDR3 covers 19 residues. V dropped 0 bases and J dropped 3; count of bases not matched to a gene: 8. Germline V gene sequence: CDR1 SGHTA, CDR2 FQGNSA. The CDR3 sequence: CASSLAAGLAGGPNYEQYF. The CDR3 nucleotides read TGTGCCAGCAGCTTAGCGGCGGGACTAGCGGGGGGGCCCAACTACGAGCAGTACTTC.

CDR3 nucleotides: TGTGCCAGCAGCTGGACAGGGGCCGACTTCGATCAGCCCCAGCATTTT. Translation gives CASSWTGADFDQPQHF. This rearrangement joins TRBV6-6 to TRBJ1-5; 9 bases map to TRBD1. Losses at the gene ends were 6 bases for V and 5 bases for J; bases not matched to a gene: 11. CDR3 length: 16 amino acids. Germline CDR1 and CDR2: MNHNY and SVGAGI (reference sequence).

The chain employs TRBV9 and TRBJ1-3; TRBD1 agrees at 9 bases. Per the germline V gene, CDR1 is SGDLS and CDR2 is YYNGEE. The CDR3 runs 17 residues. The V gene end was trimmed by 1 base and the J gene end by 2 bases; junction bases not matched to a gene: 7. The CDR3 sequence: CASSVYPTGGAGNTIYF. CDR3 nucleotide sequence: TGTGCCAGCAGCGTATACCCGACAGGGGGTGCTGGAAACACCATATATTTT. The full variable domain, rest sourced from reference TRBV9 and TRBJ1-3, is DSGVTQTPKHLITATGQRVTLRCSPRSGDLSVYWYQQSLDQGLQFLIQYYNGEERAKGNILERFSAQQFPDLHSELNLSSLELGDSALYFCASSVYPTGGAGNTIYFGEGSWLTVV.